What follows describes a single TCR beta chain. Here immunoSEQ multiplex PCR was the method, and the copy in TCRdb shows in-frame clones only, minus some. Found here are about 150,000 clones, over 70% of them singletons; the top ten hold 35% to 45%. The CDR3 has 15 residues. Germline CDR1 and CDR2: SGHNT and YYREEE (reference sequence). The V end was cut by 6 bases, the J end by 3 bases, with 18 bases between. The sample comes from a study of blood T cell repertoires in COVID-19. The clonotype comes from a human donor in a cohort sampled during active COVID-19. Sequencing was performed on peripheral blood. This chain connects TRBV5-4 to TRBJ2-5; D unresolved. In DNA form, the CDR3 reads TGTGCCAGCACCCTCGGCCGCGGAGTGGAAGAGACCCAGTACTTC. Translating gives CASTLGRGVEETQYF.